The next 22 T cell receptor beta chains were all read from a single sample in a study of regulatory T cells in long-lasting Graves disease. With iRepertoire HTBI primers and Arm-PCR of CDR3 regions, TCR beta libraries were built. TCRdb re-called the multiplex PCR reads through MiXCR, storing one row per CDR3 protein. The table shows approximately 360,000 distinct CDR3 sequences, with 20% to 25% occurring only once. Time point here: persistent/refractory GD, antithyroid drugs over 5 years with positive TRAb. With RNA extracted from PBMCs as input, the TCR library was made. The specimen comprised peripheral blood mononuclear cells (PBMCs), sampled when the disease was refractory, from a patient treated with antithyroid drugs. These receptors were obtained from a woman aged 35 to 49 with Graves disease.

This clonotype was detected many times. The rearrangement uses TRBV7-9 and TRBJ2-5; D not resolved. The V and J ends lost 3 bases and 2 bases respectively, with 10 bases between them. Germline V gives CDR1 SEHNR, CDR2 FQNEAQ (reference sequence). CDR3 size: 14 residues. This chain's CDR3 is CASSFDTLQETQYF. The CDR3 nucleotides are TGTGCCAGCAGCTTCGACACCTTACAAGAGACCCAGTACTTC.

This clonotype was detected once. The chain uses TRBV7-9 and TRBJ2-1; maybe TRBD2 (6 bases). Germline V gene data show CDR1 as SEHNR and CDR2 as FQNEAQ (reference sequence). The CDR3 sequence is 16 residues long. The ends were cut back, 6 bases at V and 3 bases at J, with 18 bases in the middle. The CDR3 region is CASRLSGTLRYNEQFF. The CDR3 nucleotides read TGTGCCAGCAGGTTATCCGGGACTCTGCGCTACAATGAGCAGTTCTTC.

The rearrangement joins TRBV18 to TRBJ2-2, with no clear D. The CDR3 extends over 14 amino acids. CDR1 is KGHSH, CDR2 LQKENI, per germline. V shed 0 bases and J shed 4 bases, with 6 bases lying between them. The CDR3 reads CASSPPGRTGELFF. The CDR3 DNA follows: TGTGCCAGCTCACCACCGGGTCGCACCGGGGAGCTGTTTTTT.

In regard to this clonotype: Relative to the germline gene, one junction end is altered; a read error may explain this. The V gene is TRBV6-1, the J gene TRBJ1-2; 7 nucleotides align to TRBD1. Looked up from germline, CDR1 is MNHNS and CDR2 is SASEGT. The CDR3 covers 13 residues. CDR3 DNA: TGTGTCAGCAGTCCCGGCAGGGGGTATGGCTACACCTTC. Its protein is CVSSPGRGYGYTF.

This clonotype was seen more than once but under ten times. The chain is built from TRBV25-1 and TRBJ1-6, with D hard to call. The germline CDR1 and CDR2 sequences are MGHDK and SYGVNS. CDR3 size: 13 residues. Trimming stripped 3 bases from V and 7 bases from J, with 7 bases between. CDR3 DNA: TGTGCCAGCAGTGATTGGGTGAATTCACCCCTCCACTTT. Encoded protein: CASSDWVNSPLHF.

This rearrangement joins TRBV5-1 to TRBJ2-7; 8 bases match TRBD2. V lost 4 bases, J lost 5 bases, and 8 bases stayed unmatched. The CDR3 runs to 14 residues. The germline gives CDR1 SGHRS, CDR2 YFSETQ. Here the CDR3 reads CASSRGLAANEQYF. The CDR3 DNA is TGCGCCAGCAGCCGCGGACTAGCCGCAAACGAGCAGTACTTC. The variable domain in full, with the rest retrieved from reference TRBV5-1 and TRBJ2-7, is KAGVTQTPRYLIKTRGQQVTLSCSPISGHRSVSWYQQTPGQGLQFLFEYFSETQRNKGNFPGRFSGRQFSNSRSEMNVSTLELGDSALYLCASSRGLAANEQYFGPGTRLTVT.

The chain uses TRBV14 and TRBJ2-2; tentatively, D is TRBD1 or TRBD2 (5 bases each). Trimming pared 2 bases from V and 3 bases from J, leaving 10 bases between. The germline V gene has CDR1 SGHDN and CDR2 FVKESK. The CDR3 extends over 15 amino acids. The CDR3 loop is CASSQRTLDTGELFF. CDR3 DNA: TGTGCCAGCAGCCAACGGACACTAGACACCGGGGAGCTGTTTTTT.

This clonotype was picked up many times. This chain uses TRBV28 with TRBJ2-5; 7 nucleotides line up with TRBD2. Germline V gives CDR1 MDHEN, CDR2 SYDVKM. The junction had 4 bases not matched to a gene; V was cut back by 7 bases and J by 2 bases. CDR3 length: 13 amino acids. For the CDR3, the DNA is TGTGCCAGCATCGGGGGGTCGCAAGAGACCCAGTACTTC. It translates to CASIGGSQETQYF.

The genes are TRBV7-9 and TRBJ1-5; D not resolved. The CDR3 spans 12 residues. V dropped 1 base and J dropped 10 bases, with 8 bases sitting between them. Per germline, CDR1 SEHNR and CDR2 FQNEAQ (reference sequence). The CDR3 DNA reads TGTGCCAGCAGCTTAGGCATCAGCCCCCAGCATTTT. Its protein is CASSLGISPQHF. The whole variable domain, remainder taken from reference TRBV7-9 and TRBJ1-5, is DTGVSQNPRHKITKRGQNVTFRCDPISEHNRLYWYRQTLGQGPEFLTYFQNEAQLEKSRLLSDRFSAERPKGSFSTLEIQRTEQGDSAMYLCASSLGISPQHFGDGTRLSIL.

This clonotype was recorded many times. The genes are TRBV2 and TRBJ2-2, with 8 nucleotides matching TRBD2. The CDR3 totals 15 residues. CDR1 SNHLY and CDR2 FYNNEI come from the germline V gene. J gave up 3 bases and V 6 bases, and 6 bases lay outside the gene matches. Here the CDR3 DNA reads TGTGCCAGCAGCACCGGGACTAGTGACACCGGGGAGCTGTTTTTT. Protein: CASSTGTSDTGELFF.

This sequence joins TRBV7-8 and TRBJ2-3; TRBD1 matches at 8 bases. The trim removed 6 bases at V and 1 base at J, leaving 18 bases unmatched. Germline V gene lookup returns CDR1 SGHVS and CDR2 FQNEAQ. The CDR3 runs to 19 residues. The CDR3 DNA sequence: TGTGCCAGCAGGGAACCTCCGGGACAGGAATCTATACGCACAGATACGCAGTATTTT. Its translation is CASREPPGQESIRTDTQYF.

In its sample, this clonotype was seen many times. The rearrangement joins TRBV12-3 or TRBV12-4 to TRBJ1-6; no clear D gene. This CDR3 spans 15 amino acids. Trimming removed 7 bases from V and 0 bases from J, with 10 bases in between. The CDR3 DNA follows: TGTGCCAGCACCCCGGGGAGCTCCTATAATTCACCCCTCCACTTT. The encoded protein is CASTPGSSYNSPLHF.

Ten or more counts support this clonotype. This CDR3 reads CAIREGTVNTEAFF. Here the CDR3 DNA reads TGTGCCATCAGGGAGGGGACGGTGAACACTGAAGCTTTCTTT. V and J are TRBV10-3 and TRBJ1-1; a weak D match, TRBD1 (5 bases). Germline CDR1 ENHRY, CDR2 SYGVKD. V shed 6 bases and J shed 0 bases, with 11 bases lying between them. There are 14 residues in the CDR3.

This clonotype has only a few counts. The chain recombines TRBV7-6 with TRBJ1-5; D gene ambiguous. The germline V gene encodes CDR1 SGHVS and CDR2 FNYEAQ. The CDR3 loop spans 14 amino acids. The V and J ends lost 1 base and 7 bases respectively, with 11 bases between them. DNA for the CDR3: TGTGCCAGCAGCTTAGGTTCTGTCGACCAGCCCCAGCATTTT. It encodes CASSLGSVDQPQHF.

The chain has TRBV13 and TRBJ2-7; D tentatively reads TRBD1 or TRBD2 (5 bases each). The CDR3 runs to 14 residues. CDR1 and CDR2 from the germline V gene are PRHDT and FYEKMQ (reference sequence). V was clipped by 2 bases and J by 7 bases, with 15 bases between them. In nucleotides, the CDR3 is TGTGCCAGCAGCTTATTCGGGACCGCACGGGAGCAGTACTTC. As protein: CASSLFGTAREQYF.

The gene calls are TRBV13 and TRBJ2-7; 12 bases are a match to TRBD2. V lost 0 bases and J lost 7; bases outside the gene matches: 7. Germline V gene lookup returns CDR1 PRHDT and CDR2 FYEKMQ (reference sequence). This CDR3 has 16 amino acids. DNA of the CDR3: TGTGCCAGCAGCTTAGGGCTAGCGGGAGGGCCATCGGAGCAGTACTTC. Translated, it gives CASSLGLAGGPSEQYF.

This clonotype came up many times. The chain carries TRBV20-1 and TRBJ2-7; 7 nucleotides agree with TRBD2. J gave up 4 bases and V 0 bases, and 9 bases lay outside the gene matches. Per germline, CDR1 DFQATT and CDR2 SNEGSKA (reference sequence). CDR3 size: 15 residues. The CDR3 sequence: CSARDIQRDGYEQYF. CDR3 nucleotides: TGCAGTGCTAGAGATATACAGCGGGACGGGTACGAGCAGTACTTC.

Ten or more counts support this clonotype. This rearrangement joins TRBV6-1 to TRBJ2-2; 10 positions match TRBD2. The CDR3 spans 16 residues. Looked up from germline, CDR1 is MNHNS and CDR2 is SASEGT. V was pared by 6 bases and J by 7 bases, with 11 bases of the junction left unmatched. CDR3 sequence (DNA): TGTGCCAGCAGGCCCGGGACTAGCGCGAGGATCGGGGAGCTGTTTTTT. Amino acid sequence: CASRPGTSARIGELFF.

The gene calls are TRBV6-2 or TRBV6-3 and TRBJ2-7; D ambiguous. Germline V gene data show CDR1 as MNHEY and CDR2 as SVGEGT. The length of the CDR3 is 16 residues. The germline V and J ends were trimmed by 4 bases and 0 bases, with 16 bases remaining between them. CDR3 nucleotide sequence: TGTGCCAGCAGTTCCCCTCTCTCAGACACCTCCTACGAGCAGTACTTC. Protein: CASSSPLSDTSYEQYF.

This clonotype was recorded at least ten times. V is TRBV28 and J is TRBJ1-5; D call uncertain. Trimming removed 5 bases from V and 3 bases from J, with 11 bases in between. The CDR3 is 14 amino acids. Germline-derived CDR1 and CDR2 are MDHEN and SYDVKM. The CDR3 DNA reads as TGTGCCAGCAGTCGTGAGGGCTACAATCAGCCCCAGCATTTT. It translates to CASSREGYNQPQHF. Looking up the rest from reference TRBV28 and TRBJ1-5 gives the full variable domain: DVKVTQSSRYLVKRTGEKVFLECVQDMDHENMFWYRQDPGLGLRLIYFSYDVKMKEKGDIPEGYSVSREKKERFSLILESASTNQTSMYLCASSREGYNQPQHFGDGTRLSIL.

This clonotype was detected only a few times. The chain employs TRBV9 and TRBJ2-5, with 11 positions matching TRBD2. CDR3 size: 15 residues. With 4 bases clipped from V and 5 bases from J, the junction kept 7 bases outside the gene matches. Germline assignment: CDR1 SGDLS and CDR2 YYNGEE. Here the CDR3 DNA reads TGTGCCAGCAGCCCCCGACTAGCGGGGAGGGAGACCCAGTACTTC. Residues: CASSPRLAGRETQYF.

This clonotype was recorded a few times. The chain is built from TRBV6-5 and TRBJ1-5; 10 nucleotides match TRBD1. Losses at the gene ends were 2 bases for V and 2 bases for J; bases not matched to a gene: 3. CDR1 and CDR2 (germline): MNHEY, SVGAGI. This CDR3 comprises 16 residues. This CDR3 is CASSYPGTGGNQPQHF. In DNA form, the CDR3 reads TGTGCCAGCAGTTACCCCGGGACAGGGGGCAATCAGCCCCAGCATTTT.